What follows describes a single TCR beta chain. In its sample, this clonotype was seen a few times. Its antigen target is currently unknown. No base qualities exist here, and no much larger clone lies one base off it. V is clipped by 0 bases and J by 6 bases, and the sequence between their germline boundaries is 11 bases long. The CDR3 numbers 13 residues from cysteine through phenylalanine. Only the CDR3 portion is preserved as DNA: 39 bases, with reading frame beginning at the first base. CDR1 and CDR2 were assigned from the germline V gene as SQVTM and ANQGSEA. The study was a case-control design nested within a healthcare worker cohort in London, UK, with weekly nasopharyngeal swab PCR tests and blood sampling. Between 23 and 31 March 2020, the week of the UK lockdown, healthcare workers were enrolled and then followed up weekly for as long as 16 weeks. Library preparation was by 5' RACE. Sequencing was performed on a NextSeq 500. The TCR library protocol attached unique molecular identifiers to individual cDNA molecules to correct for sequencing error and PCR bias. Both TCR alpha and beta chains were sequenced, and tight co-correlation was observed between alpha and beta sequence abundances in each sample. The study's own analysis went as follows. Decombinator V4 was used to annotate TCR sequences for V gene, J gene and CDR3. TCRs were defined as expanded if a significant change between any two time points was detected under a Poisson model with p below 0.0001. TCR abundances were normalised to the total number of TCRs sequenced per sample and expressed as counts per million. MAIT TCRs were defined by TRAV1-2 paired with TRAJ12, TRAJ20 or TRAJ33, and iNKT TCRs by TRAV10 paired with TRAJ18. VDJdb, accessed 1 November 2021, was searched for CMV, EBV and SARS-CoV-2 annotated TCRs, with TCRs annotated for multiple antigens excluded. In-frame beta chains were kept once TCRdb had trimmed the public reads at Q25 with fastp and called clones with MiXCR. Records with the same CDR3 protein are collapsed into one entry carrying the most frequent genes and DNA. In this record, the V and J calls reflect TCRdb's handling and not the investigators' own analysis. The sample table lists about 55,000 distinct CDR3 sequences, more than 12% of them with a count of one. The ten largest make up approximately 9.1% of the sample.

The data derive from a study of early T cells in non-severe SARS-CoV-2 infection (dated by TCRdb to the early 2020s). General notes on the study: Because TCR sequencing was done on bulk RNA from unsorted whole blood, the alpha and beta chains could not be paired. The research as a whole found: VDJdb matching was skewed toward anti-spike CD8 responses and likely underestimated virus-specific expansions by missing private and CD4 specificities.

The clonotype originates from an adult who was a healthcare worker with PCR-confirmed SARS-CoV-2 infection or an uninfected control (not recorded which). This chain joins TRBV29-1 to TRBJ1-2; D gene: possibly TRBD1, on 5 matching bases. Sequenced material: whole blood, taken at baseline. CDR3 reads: CSVEDGGVHGYTF. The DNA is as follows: TGCAGCGTTGAAGATGGAGGGGTACATGGCTACACCTTC.